These 28 T cell receptor beta chains share one sample of origin, sequenced in a study of T-cell reconstitution after alpha-beta-depleted transplantation in children. TCRbeta library construction was performed incorporating unique molecular identifiers. Each CDR3 protein is one row after TCRdb ran MiXCR on the PCR reads. The data show hundreds of thousands of distinct CDR3 sequences, with 10% to 15% seen just once and around 2.2% held by the top ten. The starting material was PBMCs, mostly from graft donor cells, obtained 360 days after TCRalphabeta/CD19-depleted stem cell transplant. These receptors came from a male patient aged 10 to 17 who had a stem cell transplant for acute myeloid leukemia, so the T cells may come from the graft donor.

The table lists this clonotype with a few counts. The chain recombines TRBV7-2 with TRBJ2-7; 11 nucleotides line up with TRBD2. Trimming cost V 5 bases and J 2 bases; bases outside gene matches: 11. CDR3 length: 17 amino acids. CDR1 SGHTA and CDR2 FQGNSA come from the germline V gene. The CDR3 protein is CASSPSKLAGVTYEQYF. CDR3 nucleotides: TGTGCCAGCAGCCCATCGAAACTAGCGGGAGTAACCTACGAGCAGTACTTC.

The chain has TRBV7-9 and TRBJ2-1; the D is unclear. Per the germline V gene, CDR1 is SEHNR and CDR2 is FQNEAQ (reference sequence). This CDR3 spans 12 amino acids. Between the trimmed V and J ends, which lost 1 base and 9 bases, there was a span of 7 bases. The DNA of the CDR3 is TGTGCCAGCAGCTTAGACTCTAGTGAGCAGTTCTTC. It translates to CASSLDSSEQFF.

This clonotype was seen ten or more times. The chain employs TRBV20-1 and TRBJ1-5; tentative D call: TRBD1 (5 bases). Germline V gene data show CDR1 as DFQATT and CDR2 as SNEGSKA (reference sequence). The V gene lost 0 bases and the J gene lost 0 bases, with 18 bases spanning the gap. The CDR3 sequence is 18 residues long. As DNA, the CDR3 is TGCAGTGCTAGAGAGGGGCAGGTGGGAACCCATAGCAATCAGCCCCAGCATTTT. Amino acid sequence: CSAREGQVGTHSNQPQHF.

This clonotype was seen a single time. Sequence at one end of the junction differs from germline and may be a read error. J is TRBJ2-1 and V is TRBV6-2 or TRBV6-3, with D perhaps matching TRBD2 (6 bases). This CDR3 contains 15 residues. Germline values: CDR1 MNHEY, CDR2 SVGEGT. CDR3 loop: CASSYSGLSYKEQFF. The CDR3 DNA reads as TGTGCCAGCAGTTATAGCGGACTCTCCTACAAAGAGCAGTTCTTC.

This clonotype was seen only a few times. The gene calls are TRBV7-2 and TRBJ2-2; tentatively, D is TRBD2 (5 bases). There are 13 residues in the CDR3. Per the germline V gene, CDR1 is SGHTA and CDR2 is FQGNSA. V was pared by 5 bases and J by 7 bases, with 11 bases between. CDR3 sequence (DNA): TGTGCCAGCAGCCCATTGGGAGTCGGGGAGCTGTTTTTT. This codes for CASSPLGVGELFF.

This clonotype came up many times. The chain joins TRBV20-1 to TRBJ1-1; possible D gene TRBD1, 6 bases. CDR1 is DFQATT, CDR2 SNEGSKA, per germline (reference sequence). The V end lost 4 bases, the J end lost 3 bases, and 9 bases lay between the germline ends. CDR3 length: 12 amino acids. The CDR3 region has the DNA TGCAGTGCTAACAGGGTTGACACTGAAGCTTTCTTT. It is translated as CSANRVDTEAFF.

There are a few counts of this clonotype. V gene TRBV5-1 combines with J gene TRBJ2-5, with D hard to call. Germline CDR1 SGHRS, CDR2 YFSETQ. The CDR3 loop spans 14 amino acids. The V and J ends lost 0 bases and 3 bases respectively, with 9 bases between them. This CDR3 is CASSLVVGKETQYF. CDR3 in DNA: TGCGCCAGCAGCTTGGTTGTTGGAAAAGAGACCCAGTACTTC.

This chain links TRBV5-6 with TRBJ2-7; no definite D call. V lost 2 bases, J lost 2 bases, and 17 bases lay in between. Germline loops: CDR1 SGHDT, CDR2 YYEEEE. The CDR3 has 16 amino acids. CDR3 region: CASSLRPRVIPYEQYF. The CDR3 DNA reads as TGTGCCAGCAGCTTAAGGCCACGAGTCATTCCCTACGAGCAGTACTTC.

The chain uses TRBV29-1 and TRBJ1-1; D may be TRBD1 (5 bases). From germline, CDR1 is SQVTM and CDR2 ANQGSEA. The length of the CDR3 is 14 residues. The germline V and J ends were trimmed by 0 bases and 4 bases, with 12 bases remaining between them. Here the CDR3 reads CSVEEGLRGTEAFF. The CDR3 DNA sequence: TGCAGCGTTGAAGAGGGGCTCCGGGGCACTGAAGCTTTCTTT.

This clonotype came up a few times. For the CDR3, the DNA is TGTGCCAGCAGTTACTCGGGACAGAATTCCTACGAGCAGTACTTC. Translation gives CASSYSGQNSYEQYF. The chain has TRBV6-2 or TRBV6-3 and TRBJ2-7, with TRBD1 matching over 7 bases. V dropped 0 bases and J dropped 1; count of bases not matched to a gene: 3. This CDR3 has 15 residues. Germline V lookup: CDR1 MNHEY, CDR2 SVGEGT.

This clonotype was seen ten or more times. The chain is built from TRBV5-1 and TRBJ2-3; 12 bases agree with TRBD1. After removal of 1 base from V and 4 bases from J, the junction contained 10 bases not matched to a gene. The CDR3 totals 18 residues. Germline assignment: CDR1 SGHRS and CDR2 YFSETQ. The CDR3 is CASSLYTSGQGAADTQYF. The CDR3 DNA follows: TGCGCCAGCAGCTTGTATACGTCGGGACAGGGGGCTGCAGATACGCAGTATTTT.

The V and J genes are TRBV12-3 or TRBV12-4 and TRBJ2-5, with a tentative D call TRBD2 (7 bases). CDR3 length: 17 amino acids. V was cut by 0 bases and J by 6 bases, with 20 bases left in between. The CDR3 region has the DNA TGTGCCAGCAGTTTAGCGAACTTGGGGGGGGGCGCGAAGACCCAGTACTTC. Its translation: CASSLANLGGGAKTQYF.

V and J are TRBV29-1 and TRBJ2-2, with TRBD1 matching 10 bases. This CDR3 is 12 amino acids long. In germline, CDR1 is SQVTM, CDR2 ANQGSEA. V dropped 6 bases and J dropped 6; count of bases not matched to a gene: 1. CDR3 coding DNA: TGCAGCGTCGACAGGGGGCCCGGGGAGCTGTTTTTT. This codes for CSVDRGPGELFF.

V is TRBV7-2 and J is TRBJ2-5, with 8 nucleotides matching TRBD1. The CDR3 length is 13 residues. Germline CDR1 SGHTA, CDR2 FQGNSA. V dropped 6 bases and J dropped 3; count of bases not matched to a gene: 3. CDR3 in amino acids: CASSLQGEETQYF. The CDR3 DNA reads TGTGCCAGCAGTTTACAGGGGGAAGAGACCCAGTACTTC.

The V and J genes are TRBV2 and TRBJ1-1; D possibly corresponds to TRBD1 (5 bases). The germline V and J ends were trimmed by 5 bases and 10 bases, with 14 bases remaining between them. From germline, CDR1 is SNHLY and CDR2 FYNNEI. This CDR3 comprises 12 residues. In DNA, the CDR3 is TGTGCCAGCAGTCCCAATGGGGGGGGAGCTTTCTTT. Translation gives CASSPNGGGAFF.

The chain recombines TRBV19 with TRBJ2-7, with 9 bases that match TRBD2. This CDR3 is built from 17 residues. The germline CDR1 and CDR2 sequences are LNHDA and SQIVND (reference sequence). With V trimmed by 6 bases and J by 2 bases, 14 bases remained unmatched. CDR3 nucleotides: TGTGCCAGTAGCCCCCGTCTCGGGCGGGAGGGAACCTACGAGCAGTACTTC. Translation: CASSPRLGREGTYEQYF.

At least ten counts were recorded for this clonotype. The V call is TRBV20-1, the J call TRBJ2-3; unclear D gene. CDR3 length: 16 amino acids. The V gene's germline CDR1 is DFQATT and CDR2 SNEGSKA (reference sequence). Trimming cost V 1 base and J 3 bases, with 17 bases left between them. CDR3 protein: CSARVLRGPGTDTQYF. In nucleotides, the CDR3 is TGCAGTGCTAGAGTCCTACGAGGCCCCGGAACAGATACGCAGTATTTT.

The rearrangement joins TRBV27 to TRBJ1-5; D call uncertain. Trimming cost V 5 bases and J 2 bases, with 19 bases left between them. The CDR3 is made up of 17 amino acids. The germline V gene has CDR1 MNHEY and CDR2 SMNVEV (reference sequence). CDR3 DNA sequence: TGTGCCAGCAGTCCAACTCCTGGCGGGGTCCGCAATCAGCCCCAGCATTTT. Its protein is CASSPTPGGVRNQPQHF.

This clonotype was recorded a few times. The chain combines TRBV27 with TRBJ1-2; TRBD1 might be the D (5 bases). CDR3 length: 14 residues. From germline, CDR1 is MNHEY and CDR2 SMNVEV (reference sequence). V lost 3 bases, J lost 4 bases, and 12 bases lay in between. The CDR3 DNA reads as TGTGCCAGCAGTTTCCGGCAGGGTGCCTATGGCTACACCTTC. Translated: CASSFRQGAYGYTF.

This clonotype has a handful of counts. V gene TRBV29-1 combines with J gene TRBJ2-1, with TRBD2 identical over 16 bases. The trim removed 4 bases at V and 0 bases at J, leaving 3 bases unmatched. This CDR3 is built from 17 residues. CDR1 SQVTM and CDR2 ANQGSEA come from the germline V gene. As DNA, the CDR3 is TGCAGCGTTGGGGGACTAGCGGGAGGGCTCTCCTACAATGAGCAGTTCTTC. Translating gives CSVGGLAGGLSYNEQFF.

The chain employs TRBV6-5 and TRBJ2-1, with TRBD2 identical over 9 bases. This CDR3 is 17 amino acids long. CDR1 and CDR2 from the germline V gene are MNHEY and SVGAGI. Trimming at V came to 0 bases and at J to 10 bases, leaving 13 bases not matched to a gene. CDR3 DNA sequence: TGTGCCAGCAGTTACTCGGGGGGTTCCCTAGCGGGAAAGGAGCAGTTCTTC. This encodes CASSYSGGSLAGKEQFF.

This clonotype came up many times. The rearrangement joins TRBV7-8 to TRBJ2-7, with TRBD2 matching over 11 bases. V was clipped by 5 bases and J by 6 bases; unmatched bases: 3. The CDR3 sequence is 13 residues long. Germline CDR1 SGHVS, CDR2 FQNEAQ. CDR3: CASSTGTSGEQYF. DNA of the CDR3: TGTGCCAGCAGCACCGGGACTAGCGGCGAGCAGTACTTC.

The chain combines TRBV29-1 with TRBJ2-7; D perhaps matches TRBD2 (6 bases). From germline, CDR1 is SQVTM and CDR2 ANQGSEA. There are 13 residues in the CDR3. Trimming pared 4 bases from V and 0 bases from J, leaving 10 bases between. In DNA, the CDR3 is TGCAGCGTTGTAGGAGGGTTCTCCTACGAGCAGTACTTC. Protein: CSVVGGFSYEQYF.

This clonotype was counted ten times or more. This chain links TRBV28 with TRBJ2-7; tentative D call: TRBD1 (6 bases). Germline loops: CDR1 MDHEN, CDR2 SYDVKM. V dropped 4 bases and J dropped 3 bases, with 16 bases sitting between them. CDR3 length: 15 amino acids. CDR3 DNA: TGTGCCAGCAGTTACACCGGACAGCCGAGCTACGAGCAGTACTTC. It encodes CASSYTGQPSYEQYF.

This clonotype was found many times. This chain links TRBV29-1 with TRBJ2-7; possibly TRBD2 for D (6 bases). This CDR3 has 11 residues. V lost 4 bases to trimming and J lost 6 bases, with 10 bases between them. From germline, CDR1 is SQVTM and CDR2 ANQGSEA. For the CDR3, the DNA is TGCAGCGTTGCTAGGGAGGCCGAGCAGTACTTC. Its translation: CSVAREAEQYF.

This clonotype was observed a handful of times. The chain uses TRBV20-1 and TRBJ2-5; a possible D gene is TRBD1 (6 bases). The CDR3 spans 14 residues. Germline V gene data show CDR1 as DFQATT and CDR2 as SNEGSKA (reference sequence). Trimming left V 4 bases short and J 4 bases short, with 16 bases between. CDR3 bases: TGCAGTGCTACTACAACAGGGTTGGGAGAGACCCAGTACTTC. This codes for CSATTTGLGETQYF.

This clonotype was seen repeatedly, ten times or more. This chain links TRBV7-2 with TRBJ2-5; 12 bases fit TRBD2. This CDR3 region has 17 residues. With 5 bases clipped from V and 4 bases from J, the junction kept 11 bases outside the gene matches. The germline gives CDR1 SGHTA, CDR2 FQGNSA. The CDR3 DNA sequence: TGTGCCAGCAGCCCCCTTCTTGGGGGACTAGCGGGAGAGACCCAGTACTTC. Residues: CASSPLLGGLAGETQYF.

V is TRBV11-2 and J is TRBJ2-7, with 11 bases that match TRBD1. Per germline, CDR1 SGHAT and CDR2 FQNNGV. This CDR3 contains 15 residues. Trimming cost V 3 bases and J 2 bases; bases outside gene matches: 3. The CDR3 is CASSFWTGGAYEQYF. CDR3 coding DNA: TGTGCCAGCAGCTTTTGGACAGGGGGCGCCTACGAGCAGTACTTC.